This passage covers 20 T cell receptor beta chains from one sample sequenced in a study of blood T cell repertoires in COVID-19. Sequenced by immunoSEQ multiplex PCR; TCRdb stores in-frame clones only, minus some. The data contain 150,000 or so clones, 65% to 85% of them singletons. Sequenced input: PBMCs or T cells enriched from blood (not recorded which). All receptors come from a man aged 35-49 years who had recovered from COVID-19.

The chain is built from TRBV3-1 (or the pseudogene TRBV3-2) and TRBJ1-2; possible D gene TRBD1, 6 bases. The CDR3 is made up of 15 amino acids. Looked up from germline, CDR1 is LGHDT and CDR2 is YNNKEL (reference sequence). V lost 3 bases, J lost 1 base, and 12 bases lay in between. The CDR3, as DNA: TGTGCCAGCAGCCAGCGACAGGACCGTAACTATGGCTACACCTTC. It translates to CASSQRQDRNYGYTF.

In this sample, this clone turned up a few times. CDR3 in amino acids: CAWSPGAREQFF. The CDR3, as DNA: TGTGCCTGGAGCCCCGGCGCGAGGGAGCAGTTCTTC. The chain has TRBV30 and TRBJ2-1; unclear D gene. The CDR3 totals 12 residues. Germline-derived CDR1 and CDR2 are GTSNPN and SVGIG (reference sequence). V gave up 3 bases and J gave up 10 bases, with 13 bases separating them.

The chain recombines TRBV18 with TRBJ2-5, with a weak D call TRBD2 (6 bases). V was cut by 0 bases and J by 4 bases, with 15 bases left in between. The CDR3 spans 16 residues. Germline loops: CDR1 KGHSH, CDR2 LQKENI. CDR3 nucleotides: TGTGCCAGCTCACCACCGGTGGCGGGGCGGGGAGAGACCCAGTACTTC. Translating it yields CASSPPVAGRGETQYF.

The J gene is TRBJ1-2, the V gene TRBV6-5; 7 nucleotides line up with TRBD1. The junction had 5 bases not matched to a gene; V was cut back by 6 bases and J by 4 bases. The CDR3 runs 13 residues. The germline V gene encodes CDR1 MNHEY and CDR2 SVGAGI. DNA for the CDR3: TGTGCCAGCAGCCTACGGGACAGCTATGGCTACACCTTC. Protein: CASSLRDSYGYTF.

This clone appeared a single time. The rearrangement joins TRBV3-1 (or the pseudogene TRBV3-2) to TRBJ2-3; 10 bases fit TRBD2. CDR1 is LGHDT, CDR2 YNNKEL, per germline (reference sequence). V trimming: 4 bases; J trimming: 7 bases; junction bases outside the gene matches: 8. The CDR3 length is 15 residues. The CDR3 DNA reads TGTGCCAGCAGCCCCGCAGCGGGGGGGCAGAATACGCAGTATTTT. This translates into CASSPAAGGQNTQYF.

The rearrangement links TRBV27 to TRBJ1-6; 8 nucleotides align to TRBD1. Germline values: CDR1 MNHEY, CDR2 SMNVEV (reference sequence). This CDR3 spans 16 amino acids. The V segment lost 1 base and the J segment 8 bases; nucleotides outside the gene matches: 7. As DNA, the CDR3 is TGTGCCAGCAGTTTATGGGTCCCAGGGGGCGATTCACCCCTCCACTTT. Translating it yields CASSLWVPGGDSPLHF.

The V gene is TRBV14, the J gene TRBJ1-4; D may be TRBD1 (6 bases). This CDR3 contains 15 residues. Germline lookup yields CDR1 SGHDN and CDR2 FVKESK. Trimming took 2 bases from V and 4 from J, leaving 11 bases between them. CDR3 sequence (DNA): TGTGCCAGCAGCCAAATAGACAGGAATAATGAAAAACTGTTTTTT. Translating it yields CASSQIDRNNEKLFF.

The rearrangement uses TRBV4-1 and TRBJ1-4, with 9 nucleotides matching TRBD1. This CDR3 comprises 16 residues. The V and J ends lost 0 bases and 11 bases, in that order; junction bases with no gene match: 10. Per the germline V gene, CDR1 is MGHRA and CDR2 is YSYEKL. The CDR3 nucleotides read TGCGCCAGCAGCCAAGAGGGGACAGGGCCAGGGATTAAACTGTTTTTT. Protein product: CASSQEGTGPGIKLFF.

The gene calls are TRBV27 and TRBJ2-5; TRBD1 matches at 9 bases. This CDR3 comprises 17 residues. Unmatched junction bases numbered 13, after V lost 7 bases and J lost 1 base. Germline V gives CDR1 MNHEY, CDR2 SMNVEV (reference sequence). CDR3 in DNA: TGTGCCAGCACCAAAACTCGAACAGGGGGCCTCCAAGAGACCCAGTACTTC. Amino acid sequence: CASTKTRTGGLQETQYF.

The count of this clone is one. This CDR3 reads CASISFPGELFF. The DNA of the CDR3 is TGTGCCAGTATCTCCTTCCCCGGGGAGCTGTTTTTT. The chain employs TRBV19 and TRBJ2-2; D is undetermined. Germline CDR1 is LNHDA and CDR2 is SQIVND (reference sequence). The V gene lost 7 bases and the J gene lost 6 bases, with 9 bases spanning the gap. This CDR3 is built from 12 residues.

CDR3 protein: CASSLPPGTSGTPSSYNEQFF. In DNA form, the CDR3 reads TGTGCCAGCAGTTTACCCCCCGGGACTAGCGGGACCCCAAGCTCCTACAATGAGCAGTTCTTC. The rearrangement links TRBV27 to TRBJ2-1, with 13 bases that match TRBD2. CDR1 is MNHEY and CDR2 is SMNVEV in the germline V gene (reference sequence). V was clipped by 2 bases and J by 0 bases; unmatched bases: 13. The CDR3 covers 21 residues.

The sample holds a few counts of this clone. This chain links TRBV2 with TRBJ1-5; D is possibly TRBD1 (6 bases). The germline V and J ends were trimmed by 5 bases and 6 bases, with 17 bases remaining between them. There are 15 residues in the CDR3. Per the germline V gene, CDR1 is SNHLY and CDR2 is FYNNEI. CDR3 in amino acids: CASSSRGGAGQPQHF. CDR3 bases: TGTGCCAGCAGTTCCCGGGGGGGCGCGGGTCAGCCCCAGCATTTT. Full variable domain (rest looked up from reference TRBV2 and TRBJ1-5): EPEVTQTPSHQVTQMGQEVILRCVPISNHLYFYWYRQILGQKVEFLVSFYNNEISEKSEIFDDQFSVERPDGSNFTLKIRSTKLEDSAMYFCASSSRGGAGQPQHFGDGTRLSIL.

The V gene is TRBV12-3 or TRBV12-4, the J gene TRBJ1-1; possible D gene TRBD1, 5 bases. CDR3 length equals 13 residues. V lost 6 bases and J lost 5, with 13 bases in between. CDR3 loop: CASSPGRGTEAFF. The CDR3 nucleotides are TGTGCCAGCAGCCCCGGGCGGGGGACTGAAGCTTTCTTT.

This clone has only one observation. Being one base from a much bigger clone, this may be a read error. This sequence joins TRBV2 and TRBJ1-5; TRBD1 agrees at 8 bases. Looked up from germline, CDR1 is SNHLY and CDR2 is FYNNEI. With 6 bases clipped from V and 9 bases from J, the junction kept 13 bases outside the gene matches. This CDR3 is built from 15 residues. The CDR3 loop reads CASSGGQVAPGPQHF. The CDR3 DNA reads TGTGCCAGCAGCGGGGGACAGGTGGCCCCGGGGCCCCAGCATTTT.

V and J are TRBV5-4 and TRBJ2-2; 8 bases agree with TRBD2. Germline V gene data show CDR1 as SGHNT and CDR2 as YYREEE (reference sequence). V was pared by 5 bases and J by 6 bases, with 9 bases of the junction left unmatched. This CDR3 comprises 15 residues. The CDR3 DNA is TGTGCCAGCAGTACGGGGGGGGCCCTAGCCGGGGAGCTGTTTTTT. Protein product: CASSTGGALAGELFF.

This chain uses TRBV5-5 with TRBJ2-5; TRBD2 is a possible D gene (5 bases). Trimming left V 1 base short and J 5 bases short, with 15 bases between. The CDR3 totals 15 residues. In germline, CDR1 is SGHKS, CDR2 YYEKEE (reference sequence). The CDR3 is CASSLFGVTGETQYF. The CDR3 nucleotides are TGTGCCAGCAGCTTGTTCGGGGTTACCGGGGAGACCCAGTACTTC. Drawing the rest from reference TRBV5-5 and TRBJ2-5, the complete variable domain is DAGVTQSPTHLIKTRGQQVTLRCSPISGHKSVSWYQQVLGQGPQFIFQYYEKEERGRGNFPDRFSARQFPNYSSELNVNALLLGDSALYLCASSLFGVTGETQYFGPGTRLLVL.

In this sample, this clone turned up a few times. The J gene is TRBJ1-1, the V gene TRBV6-5; unclear D gene. V lost 0 bases, J lost 0 bases, and 8 bases lay in between. Germline V CDR1 and CDR2: MNHEY, SVGAGI. The CDR3 spans 15 residues. The CDR3 sequence: CASSYSAALNTEAFF. The CDR3 nucleotides read TGTGCCAGCAGTTACTCAGCGGCCCTGAACACTGAAGCTTTCTTT.

The rearrangement links TRBV9 to TRBJ1-1; no clear D gene. The CDR3 consists of 10 residues. Trimming stripped 4 bases from V and 11 bases from J, with 9 bases between. Germline V CDR1 and CDR2: SGDLS, YYNGEE. In DNA, the CDR3 is TGTGCCAGCAGCTCCCGGGGTGCTTTCTTT. The encoded protein is CASSSRGAFF.

The chain is built from TRBV18 and TRBJ2-7; 9 nucleotides align to TRBD1. The CDR3 is 14 amino acids. The trim removed 6 bases at V and 3 bases at J, leaving 6 bases unmatched. The V gene's germline CDR1 is KGHSH and CDR2 LQKENI. CDR3 nucleotides: TGTGCCAGCTCTCTGGGACAGGGTAGCTACGAGCAGTACGTC. Amino acids: CASSLGQGSYEQYV.

V is TRBV21-1 and J is TRBJ2-1; TRBD1 is the table's D call and was not checked against the DNA. TRBV21-1 counts as a pseudogene. The CDR3 consists of 13 residues. The DNA for the CDR3 is TGTGCCAGCAGCGTTCGGCCCGGCAGGGAGCAGTTCTTC. Residues: CASSVRPGREQFF.